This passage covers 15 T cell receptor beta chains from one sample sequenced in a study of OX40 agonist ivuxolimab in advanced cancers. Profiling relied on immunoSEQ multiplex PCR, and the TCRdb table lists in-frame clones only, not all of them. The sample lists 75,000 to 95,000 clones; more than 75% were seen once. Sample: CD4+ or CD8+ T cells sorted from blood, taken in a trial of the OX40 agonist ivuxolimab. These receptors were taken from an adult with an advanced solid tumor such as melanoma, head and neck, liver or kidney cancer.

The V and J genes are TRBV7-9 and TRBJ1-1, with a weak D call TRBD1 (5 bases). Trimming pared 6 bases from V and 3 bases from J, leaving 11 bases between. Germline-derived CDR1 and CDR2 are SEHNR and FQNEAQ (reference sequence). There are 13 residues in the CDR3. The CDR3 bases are TGTGCCAGCAGTATTCCGGGACACACTGAAGCTTTCTTT. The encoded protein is CASSIPGHTEAFF.

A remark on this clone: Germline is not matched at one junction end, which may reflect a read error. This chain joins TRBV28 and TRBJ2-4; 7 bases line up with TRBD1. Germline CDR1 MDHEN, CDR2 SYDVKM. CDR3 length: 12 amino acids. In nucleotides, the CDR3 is TGTGCCAGCAAGGGGGCCAGAAACATTCAGTACTTC. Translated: CASKGARNIQYF.

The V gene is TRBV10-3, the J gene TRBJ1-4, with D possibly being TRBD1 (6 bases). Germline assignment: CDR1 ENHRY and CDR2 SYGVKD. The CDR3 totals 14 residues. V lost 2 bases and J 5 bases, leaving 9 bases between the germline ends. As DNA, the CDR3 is TGTGCCATCAGTGAGGGACAGCCAAATGAAAAACTGTTTTTT. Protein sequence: CAISEGQPNEKLFF.

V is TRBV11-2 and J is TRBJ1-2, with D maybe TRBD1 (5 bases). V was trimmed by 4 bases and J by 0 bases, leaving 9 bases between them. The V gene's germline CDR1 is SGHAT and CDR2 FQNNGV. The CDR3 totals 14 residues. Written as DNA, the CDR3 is TGTGCCAGCAGCTCTGGGGCGGCTAACTATGGCTACACCTTC. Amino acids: CASSSGAANYGYTF.

CDR3 region: CASSVSAADPYGYTF. CDR3 in DNA: TGTGCCAGCAGCGTATCGGCAGCCGATCCCTATGGCTACACCTTC. The chain uses TRBV9 and TRBJ1-2; no clear D. Trimming pared 1 base from V and 4 bases from J, leaving 14 bases between. The CDR3 runs 15 residues. Germline V gene data show CDR1 as SGDLS and CDR2 as YYNGEE. The full variable domain, rest sourced from reference TRBV9 and TRBJ1-2, is DSGVTQTPKHLITATGQRVTLRCSPRSGDLSVYWYQQSLDQGLQFLIQYYNGEERAKGNILERFSAQQFPDLHSELNLSSLELGDSALYFCASSVSAADPYGYTFGSGTRLTVV.

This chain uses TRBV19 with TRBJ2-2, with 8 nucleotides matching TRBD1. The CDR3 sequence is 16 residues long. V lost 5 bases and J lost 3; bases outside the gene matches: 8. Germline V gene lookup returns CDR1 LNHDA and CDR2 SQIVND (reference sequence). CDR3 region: CASSGGQGVDTGELFF. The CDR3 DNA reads TGTGCCAGTAGTGGAGGACAGGGAGTCGACACCGGGGAGCTGTTTTTT.

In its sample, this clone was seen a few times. CDR3 DNA sequence: TGTGCCAGCAGCTCAATAATTGGGGGGGTAAATTCACCCCTCCACTTT. Its protein product is CASSSIIGGVNSPLHF. The chain uses TRBV7-8 and TRBJ1-6; possibly TRBD1 for D (5 bases). This CDR3 is built from 16 residues. Trimming pared 4 bases from V and 7 bases from J, leaving 17 bases between. Germline V gene sequence: CDR1 SGHVS, CDR2 FQNEAQ.

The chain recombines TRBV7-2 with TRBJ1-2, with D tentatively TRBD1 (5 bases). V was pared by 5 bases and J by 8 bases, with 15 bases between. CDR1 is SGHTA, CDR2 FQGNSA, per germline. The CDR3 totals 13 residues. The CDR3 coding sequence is TGTGCCAGCAGCCCCGGGGGGGTTGAGGGCTACACCTTC. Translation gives CASSPGGVEGYTF.

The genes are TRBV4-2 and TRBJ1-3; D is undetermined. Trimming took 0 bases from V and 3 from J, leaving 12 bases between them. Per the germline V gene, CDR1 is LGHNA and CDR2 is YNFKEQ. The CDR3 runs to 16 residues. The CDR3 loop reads CASSQEEGSGGNTIYF. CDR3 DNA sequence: TGTGCCAGCAGCCAAGAGGAGGGTTCGGGTGGAAACACCATATATTTT.

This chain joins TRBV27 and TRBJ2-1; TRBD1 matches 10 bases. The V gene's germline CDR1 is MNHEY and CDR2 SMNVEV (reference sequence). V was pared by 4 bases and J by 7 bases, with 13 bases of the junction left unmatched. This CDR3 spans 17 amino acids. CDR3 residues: CASSSAPGQGRRNEQFF. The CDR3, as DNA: TGTGCCAGCAGTTCCGCCCCGGGACAGGGGCGCAGAAATGAGCAGTTCTTC.

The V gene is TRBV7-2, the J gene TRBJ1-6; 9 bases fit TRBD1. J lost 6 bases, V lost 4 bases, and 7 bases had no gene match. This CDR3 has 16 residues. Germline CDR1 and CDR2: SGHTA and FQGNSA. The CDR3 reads CASSSPGQGTNSPLHF. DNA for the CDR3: TGTGCCAGCAGCTCTCCGGGACAGGGAACTAATTCACCCCTCCACTTT.

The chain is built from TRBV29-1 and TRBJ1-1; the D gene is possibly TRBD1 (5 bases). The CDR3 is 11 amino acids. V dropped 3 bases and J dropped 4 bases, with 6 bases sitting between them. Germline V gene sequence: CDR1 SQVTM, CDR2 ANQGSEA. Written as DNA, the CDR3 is TGCAGCGTTGAGGGGGGCACTGAAGCTTTCTTT. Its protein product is CSVEGGTEAFF.

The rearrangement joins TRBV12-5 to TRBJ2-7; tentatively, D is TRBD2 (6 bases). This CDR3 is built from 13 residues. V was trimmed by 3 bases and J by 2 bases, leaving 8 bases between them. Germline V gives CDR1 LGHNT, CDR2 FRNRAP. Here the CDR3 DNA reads TGTGCTAGTGGTTTTGGAGGGCCCTACGAGCAGTACGTC. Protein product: CASGFGGPYEQYV.

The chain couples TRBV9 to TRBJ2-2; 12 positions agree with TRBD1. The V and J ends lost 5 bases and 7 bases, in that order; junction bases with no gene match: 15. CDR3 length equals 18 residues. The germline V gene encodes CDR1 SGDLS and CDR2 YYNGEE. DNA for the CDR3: TGTGCCAGCAGTCGTGAATCGGGACAGGGGGCGCGGGGCGGGGAGCTGTTTTTT. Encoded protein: CASSRESGQGARGGELFF.

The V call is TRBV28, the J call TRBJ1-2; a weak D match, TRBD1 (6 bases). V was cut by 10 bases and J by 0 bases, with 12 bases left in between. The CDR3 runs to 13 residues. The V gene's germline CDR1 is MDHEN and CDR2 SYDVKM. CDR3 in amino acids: CATAGAPNYGYTF. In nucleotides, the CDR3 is TGTGCCACCGCAGGGGCTCCTAACTATGGCTACACCTTC.